One and the same sample provided the 7 T cell receptor beta chains below, sequenced in a study of cytomegalovirus exposure and HLA in healthy donors (TCRdb year 2017). The library was produced with the immunoSEQ multiplex PCR assay. TCRdb carries this immuneACCESS record with in-frame sequences only. Its versions omit some clonotypes, under half of them owing to an unresolved V gene in the studies checked, with the rest unexplained. The sample table contains more than 250,000 clones; only one count was recorded for roughly 88% of them. The ten largest clones add up to 3.1% of the sample. What was sequenced was PBMCs. The receptors come from a woman aged 30 to 39 in good health and CMV-seronegative.

This chain uses TRBV29-1 with TRBJ2-3, with 10 nucleotides matching TRBD1. Trimming at V came to 3 bases and at J to 1 base, leaving 4 bases not matched to a gene. This CDR3 is built from 15 residues. Germline V lookup: CDR1 SQVTM, CDR2 ANQGSEA. The CDR3 sequence: CSVETGTGGTDTQYF. DNA of the CDR3: TGCAGCGTTGAGACCGGGACAGGGGGCACAGATACGCAGTATTTT.

DNA of the CDR3: TGTGCCAGCAGCTTAGTTACTGTCTCCGGGGGGGAGCTGTTTTTT. Translation gives CASSLVTVSGGELFF. This chain links TRBV11-2 with TRBJ2-2; D is uncertain. V lost 1 base to trimming and J lost 8 bases, with 14 bases between them. Looked up from germline, CDR1 is SGHAT and CDR2 is FQNNGV. CDR3 length equals 15 residues.

The chain has TRBV2 and TRBJ2-2; maybe TRBD2 (5 bases). V lost 1 base to trimming and J lost 2 bases, with 5 bases between them. Germline V gives CDR1 SNHLY, CDR2 FYNNEI. There are 14 residues in the CDR3. DNA for the CDR3: TGTGCCAGCAGTGAAGGGACTAACACCGGGGAGCTGTTTTTT. Translation gives CASSEGTNTGELFF.

V is TRBV7-9 and J is TRBJ2-5; D is ambiguous. CDR3 size: 10 residues. Between the trimmed V and J ends, which lost 5 bases and 8 bases, there was a span of 6 bases. The V gene's germline CDR1 is SEHNR and CDR2 FQNEAQ (reference sequence). CDR3 residues: CASSARTQYF. The CDR3 DNA follows: TGTGCCAGCAGCGCACGCACCCAGTACTTC.

J is TRBJ1-2 and V is TRBV28; D is ambiguous. The CDR3 has 15 amino acids. Deletions cut 4 bases from V and 8 bases from J, with 20 bases between. Germline V gene sequence: CDR1 MDHEN, CDR2 SYDVKM. The CDR3 spells CASSSTPLRSSGYTF. The CDR3 bases are TGTGCCAGCAGTTCAACCCCCTTACGGAGCTCGGGCTACACCTTC.

The V and J genes are TRBV30 and TRBJ2-2; a possible D gene is TRBD2 (6 bases). This CDR3 spans 15 amino acids. Germline CDR1 and CDR2: GTSNPN and SVGIG (reference sequence). V lost 0 bases and J 7 bases, leaving 15 bases between the germline ends. The CDR3 loop reads CAWSVRSGRGGELFF. The CDR3 nucleotides are TGTGCCTGGAGTGTACGTTCCGGGCGGGGCGGGGAGCTGTTTTTT.

The gene calls are TRBV29-1 and TRBJ1-1, with a possible D match to TRBD1 (6 bases). Germline values: CDR1 SQVTM, CDR2 ANQGSEA. CDR3 length: 14 amino acids. V shed 3 bases and J shed 4 bases, with 15 bases lying between them. The CDR3 nucleotides are TGCAGCGTTGACGCAGGGGAAACGGGCACTGAAGCTTTCTTT. It is translated as CSVDAGETGTEAFF.